This T cell receptor beta chain stems from a study of control samples from healthy donors and cancer patients. The length of the CDR3 is 12 residues. The ends were cut back, 5 bases at V and 3 bases at J, with 5 bases in the middle. Germline V gene sequence: CDR1 MDHEN, CDR2 SYDVKM. Clones were sequenced by immunoSEQ multiplex PCR, and TCRdb holds only the in-frame ones, with some missing. Among 110,000 or so clones listed, approximately 80% were seen once. Specimen: blood. The chain couples TRBV28 to TRBJ2-1; D is unclear. This clonotype was sampled from a man aged 18-30 years in good health. CDR3 DNA: TGTGCCAGCAGTATCGACTACAATGAGCAGTTCTTC. Translated: CASSIDYNEQFF. Full variable domain (remainder filled in from reference TRBV28 and TRBJ2-1): DVKVTQSSRYLVKRTGEKVFLECVQDMDHENMFWYRQDPGLGLRLIYFSYDVKMKEKGDIPEGYSVSREKKERFSLILESASTNQTSMYLCASSIDYNEQFFGPGTRLTVL.